The T cell receptor beta chain described here comes from a study of neurological immune-mediated disorders. General study points: A possible signature appeared as one related-CDR3 cluster, in which phylogenetic grouping placed the repertoires of 18 of 34 multiple sclerosis patients.

By 5'RACE with 10-nucleotide random UMIs, the cDNA was made. TCRdb ran MiXCR on the 5' RACE reads and lists one entry per CDR3 protein. The data hold some 95,000 distinct CDR3 sequences, with approximately 3.3% observed a single time. As concerns this clonotype: What it binds is not known.

The germline gives CDR1 DFQATT, CDR2 SNEGSKA (reference sequence). V dropped 1 base and J dropped 3 bases, with 5 bases sitting between them. The CDR3 extends over 12 amino acids. This receptor was obtained from a woman aged 18-35 years with multiple sclerosis. The chain uses TRBV20-1 and TRBJ2-3, with unresolved D. Input material: PBMCs. Here the CDR3 reads CSARATTDTQYF. The CDR3 DNA sequence: TGCAGTGCTAGAGCTACAACAGATACGCAGTATTTT.